This T cell receptor beta chain was observed in a study of radiotherapy plus CTLA-4 blockade in lung cancer. Method: immunoSEQ multiplex PCR; TCRdb's copy keeps in-frame clones and lacks some. The table lists about 24,000 clones, about 71% of them singletons. The sequencing here drew on peripheral blood, taken from a patient treated with radiotherapy plus ipilimumab. The source of this sequence is a human donor with non-small cell lung cancer whose response to radiotherapy plus ipilimumab could not be evaluated.

The CDR3 region has the DNA TGTGCCAGCAGGGACCTAGCGGGGGGCCTTTACGAGCAGTACTTC. Its translation: CASRDLAGGLYEQYF. The chain recombines TRBV6-6 with TRBJ2-7; 11 bases are a match to TRBD2. The germline gives CDR1 MNHNY, CDR2 SVGAGI (reference sequence). This CDR3 contains 15 residues. Unmatched junction bases numbered 8, after V lost 6 bases and J lost 4 bases.